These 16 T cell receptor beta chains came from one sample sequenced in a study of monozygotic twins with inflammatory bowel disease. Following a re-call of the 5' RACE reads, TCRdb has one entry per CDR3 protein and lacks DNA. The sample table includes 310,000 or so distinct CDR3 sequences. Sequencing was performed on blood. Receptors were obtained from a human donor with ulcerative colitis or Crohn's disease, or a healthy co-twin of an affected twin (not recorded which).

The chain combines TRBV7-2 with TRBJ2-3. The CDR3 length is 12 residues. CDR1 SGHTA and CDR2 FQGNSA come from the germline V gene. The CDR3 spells CASSLDQNTQYF.

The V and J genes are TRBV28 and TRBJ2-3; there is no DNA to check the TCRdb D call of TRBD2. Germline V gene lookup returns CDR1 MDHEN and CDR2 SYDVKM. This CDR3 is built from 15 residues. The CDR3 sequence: CASSFGRERTDTQYF.

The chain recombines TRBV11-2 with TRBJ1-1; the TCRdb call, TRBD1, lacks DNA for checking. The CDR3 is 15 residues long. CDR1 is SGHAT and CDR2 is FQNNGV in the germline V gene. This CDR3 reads CASSPFRTGYTEAFF. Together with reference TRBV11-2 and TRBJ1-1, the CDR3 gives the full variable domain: EAGVAQSPRYKIIEKRQSVAFWCNPISGHATLYWYQQILGQGPKLLIQFQNNGVVDDSQLPKDRFSAERLKGVDSTLKIQPAKLEDSAVYLCASSPFRTGYTEAFFGQGTRLTVV.

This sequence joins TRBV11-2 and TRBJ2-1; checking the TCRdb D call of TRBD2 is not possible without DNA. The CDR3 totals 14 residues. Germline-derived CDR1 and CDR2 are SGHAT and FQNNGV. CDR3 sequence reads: CASSSSLRVWEQFF.

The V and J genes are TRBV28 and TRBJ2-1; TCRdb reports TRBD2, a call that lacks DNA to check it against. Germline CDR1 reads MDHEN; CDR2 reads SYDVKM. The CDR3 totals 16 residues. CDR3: CASKTQGDYSYNEQFF. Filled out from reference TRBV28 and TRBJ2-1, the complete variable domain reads DVKVTQSSRYLVKRTGEKVFLECVQDMDHENMFWYRQDPGLGLRLIYFSYDVKMKEKGDIPEGYSVSREKKERFSLILESASTNQTSMYLCASKTQGDYSYNEQFFGPGTRLTVL.

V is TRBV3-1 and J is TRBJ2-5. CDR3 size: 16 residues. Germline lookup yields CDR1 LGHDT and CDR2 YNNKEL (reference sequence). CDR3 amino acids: CASSQVHSRIQETQYF.

The CDR3 protein is CASSQDLNQPQHF. V and J are TRBV7-8 and TRBJ1-5. Germline V gives CDR1 SGHVS, CDR2 FQNEAQ. The CDR3 contains 13 residues.

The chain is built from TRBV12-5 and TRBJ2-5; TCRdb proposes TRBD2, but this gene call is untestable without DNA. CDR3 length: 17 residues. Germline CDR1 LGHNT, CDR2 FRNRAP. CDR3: CASGAAPGLAGGGTQYF.

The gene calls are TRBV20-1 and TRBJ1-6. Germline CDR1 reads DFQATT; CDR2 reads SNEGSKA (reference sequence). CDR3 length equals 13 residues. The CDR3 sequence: CSADRASGSPLHF.

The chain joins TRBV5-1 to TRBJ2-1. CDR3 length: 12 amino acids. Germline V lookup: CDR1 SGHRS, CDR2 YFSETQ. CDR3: CASSSSGNEQFF.

The CDR3 sequence: CASNPGPVAPNGAFF. This chain links TRBV5-5 with TRBJ1-1; lacking DNA, the TRBD1 call made by TCRdb goes unchecked. This CDR3 has 15 residues. The V gene's germline CDR1 is SGHKS and CDR2 YYEKEE (reference sequence).

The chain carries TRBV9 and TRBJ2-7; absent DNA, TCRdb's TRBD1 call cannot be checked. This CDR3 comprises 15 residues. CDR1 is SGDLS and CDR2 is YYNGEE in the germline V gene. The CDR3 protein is CASSGGPGPSGEQYF.

The CDR3 sequence is CSATTKETQYF. This rearrangement joins TRBV20-1 to TRBJ2-5; checking the TCRdb D call of TRBD2 is not possible without DNA. The CDR3 is made up of 11 amino acids. Germline lookup yields CDR1 DFQATT and CDR2 SNEGSKA (reference sequence).

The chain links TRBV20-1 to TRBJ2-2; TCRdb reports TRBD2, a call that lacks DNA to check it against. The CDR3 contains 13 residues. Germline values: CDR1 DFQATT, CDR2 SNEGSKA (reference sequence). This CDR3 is CSARGRAPGELFF.

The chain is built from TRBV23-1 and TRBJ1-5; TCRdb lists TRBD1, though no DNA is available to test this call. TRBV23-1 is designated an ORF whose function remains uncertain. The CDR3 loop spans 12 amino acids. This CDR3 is CAGRQSNQPQHF.

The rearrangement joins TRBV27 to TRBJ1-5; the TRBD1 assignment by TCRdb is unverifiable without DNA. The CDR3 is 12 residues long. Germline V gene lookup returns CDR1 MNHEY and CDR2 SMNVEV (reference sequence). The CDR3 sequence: CASRAGNQPQHF.